The rows below give T cell receptor beta chains drawn from one sample of a study of human T cells and chemical hapten exposure. TCRdb re-called the RACE reads with MiXCR, one entry per CDR3 protein. The sample lists under 300,000 distinct CDR3 sequences, almost 8% occurring once. Here the sequenced sample was whole blood, taken in connection with sensitization to the hapten diphenylcyclopropenone (DPC). These receptors were taken from a man between 18 and 35 years old with alopecia areata. Some clones in this sample may be carry-over from other donors' samples. The CDR3 runs from the conserved cysteine through the conserved F or W. D genes are given only for firm matches. The size entry is marked missing in some rows and otherwise reads once, few, many or a size class.

size	length	V	J	D	DNA	CDR3
.	13	TRBV20-1	TRBJ1-1	TRBD1	TGCAGTGCTACGGACAGGATCGAAGGTGAAGCTTTCTTT	CSATDRIEGEAFF
.	13	TRBV6-2/TRBV6-3	TRBJ1-1	.	TGTGCCAGCAGCGATAACAGGTACACTGAAGCTTTCTTT	CASSDNRYTEAFF
few	15	TRBV4-1	TRBJ2-1	.	TGCGCCAGCAGCCAACTAGCGAACTCCTACAATGAGCAGTTCTTC	CASSQLANSYNEQFF
few	16	TRBV7-2	TRBJ1-4	.	TGTGCCAGCAGCTTGGGGGGCTTTGCAACTAATGAAAAACTGTTTTTT	CASSLGGFATNEKLFF
many	15	TRBV12-3/TRBV12-4	TRBJ1-6	TRBD1	TGTGCCAGCAGTGCCCGACAGGGAGGGAATTCACCCCTCCACTTT	CASSARQGGNSPLHF
few	20	TRBV9	TRBJ1-3	.	TGTGCCAGCAGCGTAGAGGCCCCATCGGCAGGGTCCTCCTCTGGAAACACCATATATTTT	CASSVEAPSAGSSSGNTIYF
.	14	TRBV9	TRBJ2-1	.	TGTGCCAGCAGCGTAGGACAGGTGTACAATGAGCAGTTCTTC	CASSVGQVYNEQFF
.	11	TRBV5-4	TRBJ1-1	.	TGTGCCAGCAGAATCGCATTCTCGGTTTCCTTT	CASRIAFSVSF
.	16	TRBV4-3	TRBJ1-4	.	TGCGCCAGCAGCCAAGATTTGGGTAGCGCCACGGAAAAACTGTTTTTT	CASSQDLGSATEKLFF
few	12	TRBV27	TRBJ2-5	.	TGTGCCAGCAGACTCGGTGGGGGGACCCAGTACTTC	CASRLGGGTQYF
.	13	TRBV24-1	TRBJ1-1	.	TGTGCCACCAGTGACCCTATTCAGAATCGAGCTTTCTTT	CATSDPIQNRAFF
many	14	TRBV28	TRBJ1-5	.	TGTGCCAGCAGTTCGGGGGTACACAATCAGCCCCAGCATTTT	CASSSGVHNQPQHF
many	16	TRBV20-1	TRBJ1-3	TRBD1	TGCAGTGCTAGGTCGGACAGGGTGGCCTCTGGAAACACCATATATTTT	CSARSDRVASGNTIYF
few	13	TRBV7-2	TRBJ2-3	.	TGTGCCAGCAGCTTAGGACGGTGGTATACGCAGTATTTT	CASSLGRWYTQYF
few	18	TRBV7-9	TRBJ1-1	.	TGTGCCAGCAGCTTAAATGCGGGGGCAGATTATAAGAACACTGAAGCTTTCTTT	CASSLNAGADYKNTEAFF
few	15	TRBV11-2	TRBJ1-4	TRBD1	TGTGCCAGCAGCCTCTCGGACAGGGTTTGGGAAAAACTGTTTTTT	CASSLSDRVWEKLFF
.	14	TRBV29-1	TRBJ1-1	TRBD1	TGCAGCGTTAGGGCAGGGGGGGTGAACACTGAAGCTTTCTTT	CSVRAGGVNTEAFF
few	13	TRBV12-3/TRBV12-4	TRBJ2-5	.	TGTGCCAGCAGTGAGAGAGATAAAGAGACCCAGTACTTC	CASSERDKETQYF
.	12	TRBV29-1	TRBJ1-2	.	TGCAGCGCTAGTATACCTAACTATGGCTACACCTTC	CSASIPNYGYTF
few	16	TRBV27	TRBJ2-1	TRBD1	TGTGCCAGCAGGCTGGAGAGGGGGCGGGTAAGCAATGAGCAGTTCTTC	CASRLERGRVSNEQFF
.	14	TRBV4-3	TRBJ1-2	.	TGCGCCAGCAGCCAAGAGCAGGGACAATGGGGCTACACCTTC	CASSQEQGQWGYTF
many	16	TRBV5-5	TRBJ2-2	.	TGTGCCAGCAGCTTGATAAATCCGCGGGGAGCCGGGGAGCTGTTTTTT	CASSLINPRGAGELFF
few	15	TRBV20-1	TRBJ2-2	TRBD2	TGCAGTGCTAGGGTTAGCGGGGCTGTCACCGGGGAGCTGTTTTTT	CSARVSGAVTGELFF
.	16	TRBV15	TRBJ1-6	.	TGTGCCACCGGGGCCGACAGACGCTCCTATAATTCACCCCTCCACTTT	CATGADRRSYNSPLHF
.	13	TRBV5-1	TRBJ2-2	.	TGCGCCAGCAGTCCCGGAGGGTCCGGGGAGCTGTTTTTT	CASSPGGSGELFF
few	15	TRBV4-3	TRBJ1-2	.	TGCGCCAGCAGCCAACGGACAGCCGCTAACTATGGCTACACCTTC	CASSQRTAANYGYTF
many	18	TRBV10-3	TRBJ1-6	TRBD1	TGTGCCATCAGTGAGAGGGGGCTGAATTTGGGCCGGAATTCACCCCTCCACTTT	CAISERGLNLGRNSPLHF
.	13	TRBV7-7	TRBJ2-3	.	TGTGCCAGCAGCCCTCGGGTCACAGATACGCAGTATTTT	CASSPRVTDTQYF
few	10	TRBV20-1	TRBJ2-7	.	TGCAGTGCAAATGACTACGAGCAGTACTTC	CSANDYEQYF
.	15	TRBV3-1	TRBJ2-7	.	TGTGCCAGCAGCCAAGAAGGCAGGATAAACCACGAGCAGTACTTC	CASSQEGRINHEQYF
.	14	TRBV20-1	TRBJ2-5	TRBD2	TGCAGTGCTATTGGTAGCGGGGGGGCGGAGACCCAGTACTTC	CSAIGSGGAETQYF
many	15	TRBV28	TRBJ2-3	TRBD2	TGTGCCAGCAGTGGCACGGGGGGGGGCACAGATACGCAGTATTTT	CASSGTGGGTDTQYF
.	16	TRBV5-1	TRBJ2-2	TRBD1	TGCGCCAGCAGCTCGAGACAGGGTCCGGGCACCGGGGAGCTGTTTTTT	CASSSRQGPGTGELFF
few	12	TRBV7-6	TRBJ1-2	.	TGTGCCAGCAGCTTATTCACAGGCGGCTACACCTTC	CASSLFTGGYTF
few	13	TRBV6-2/TRBV6-3	TRBJ1-1	TRBD1	TGTGCCAGCAGTACGACAGGGTTCACTGAAGCTTTCTTT	CASSTTGFTEAFF
.	16	TRBV6-5	TRBJ2-5	TRBD1	TGTGCCAGCAGTTACGCTTGGGACAGGGGTCAAGAGACCCAGTACTTC	CASSYAWDRGQETQYF
few	15	TRBV10-3	TRBJ2-1	TRBD2	TGTGCCATCAAGACGGGCGGGAGCTCCTACAATGAGCAGTTCTTC	CAIKTGGSSYNEQFF
few	14	TRBV10-1	TRBJ1-1	TRBD1	TGCGCCAGCAGTCCTCTCGAGGACAGGGAACGAGCTTTCTTT	CASSPLEDRERAFF
few	15	TRBV25-1	TRBJ1-4	TRBD1	TGTGCCAGCAGTGCACAGGGGGCGCGTTCTGAAAAACTGTTTTTT	CASSAQGARSEKLFF
.	12	TRBV29-1	TRBJ1-2	.	TGCAGCGTTATGGACACGAACTATGGCTACACCTTC	CSVMDTNYGYTF
many	14	TRBV11-2	TRBJ2-3	.	TGTGCCAGCAGCTTTTTGGGACATAGAAATACGCAGTATTTT	CASSFLGHRNTQYF
few	13	TRBV10-3	TRBJ1-1	.	TGTGCCATCGCCAACAGCCATAACACTGAAGCTTTCTTT	CAIANSHNTEAFF
few	15	TRBV4-3	TRBJ1-2	.	TGCGCCAGCAGCCAGTCGGCAGGAAGGGGCTATGGCTACACCTTC	CASSQSAGRGYGYTF
.	12	TRBV27	TRBJ1-6	.	TGTGCCAGCAGTTATACGGGGTTGGCCCTCCACTTT	CASSYTGLALHF
.	15	TRBV6-5	TRBJ2-1	TRBD1	TGTGCCAGCACAGAGGCAGGGGGCGCGTACAATGAGCAGTTCTTC	CASTEAGGAYNEQFF
few	17	TRBV11-2	TRBJ2-6	TRBD1	TGTGCCAGCAGCTACGGGACAGGCTACTCTGGGGCCAACGTCCTGACTTTC	CASSYGTGYSGANVLTF
few	14	TRBV28	TRBJ2-7	.	TGTGCCAGCAGCCCGCCGGGACACCTCTACGAGCAGTACTTC	CASSPPGHLYEQYF
.	16	TRBV12-3/TRBV12-4	TRBJ1-1	.	TGTGCCAGCAGTTTTTTGCGTGGACAGCTACACACTGAAGCTTTCTTT	CASSFLRGQLHTEAFF
.	14	TRBV10-1	TRBJ1-5	TRBD1	TGCGCCAGCAGAACAGGGGGTAGCAATCAGCCCCAGCATTTT	CASRTGGSNQPQHF
few	15	TRBV4-1	TRBJ2-7	.	TGCGCCAGCAGCCTAACGAGTCGGCCCTCCTACGAGCAGTACTTC	CASSLTSRPSYEQYF
.	12	TRBV7-3	TRBJ1-1	.	TGTGCCAGCAGCCCCTCAGTCGGTGAAGCTTTCTTT	CASSPSVGEAFF
.	14	TRBV15	TRBJ1-1	.	TGTGCCACCAGCGCGACAGGCTTGAACACTGAAGCTTTCTTT	CATSATGLNTEAFF
.	16	TRBV6-2/TRBV6-3	TRBJ2-1	.	TGTGCCAGCAGCTCCCTACGGGGGGCCTCCTACAATGAGCAGTTCTTC	CASSSLRGASYNEQFF
.	20	TRBV7-9	TRBJ2-3	TRBD1	TGTGCCAGCAGCAAGCGGACAGGGGGCCCGCTCGGCATTTTCACAGATACGCAGTATTTT	CASSKRTGGPLGIFTDTQYF